This is a list of T cell receptor beta chains from one sample in a study of blood T cell repertoires in COVID-19. Clones were sequenced by immunoSEQ multiplex PCR, and TCRdb holds only the in-frame ones, with some missing. In the table there are about 120,000 clones, 60% to 85% of which are singletons. Sample: peripheral blood. These receptors originate from a human donor with acute or convalescent COVID-19. The donor label of this sample is uncertain. Both conserved end residues are part of each CDR3.

CDR3 protein,J gene,V gene
CASSGTGIFREQFF,TRBJ2-1,TRBV11-2
CASSSSLAQGEQYF,TRBJ2-7,TRBV6-2/TRBV6-3
CASSTNAGTGLNNEQFF,TRBJ2-1,TRBV7-3
CASRRDSSSYNSPLHF,TRBJ1-6,TRBV2
CASSVVPRGPGDTEAFF,TRBJ1-1,TRBV9
CASRTQNTEAFF,TRBJ1-1,TRBV28
CASSVLPTSGGADTQYF,TRBJ2-3,TRBV9
CASSPQGNQYTDTQYF,TRBJ2-3,TRBV4-2
CASSPSGNIQYF,TRBJ2-4,TRBV2
CASSFTSPGQNYGYTF,TRBJ1-2,TRBV28
CASRDWGQGDYGYTF,TRBJ1-2,TRBV6-6
CASSPRGGTSNTGELFF,TRBJ2-2,TRBV18
CASSERPSGGAVTDTQYF,TRBJ2-3,TRBV6-1
CASGGQLNYGYTF,TRBJ1-2,TRBV7-2
CASSRGETQYF,TRBJ2-5,TRBV5-4
CASSPSGVSNQPQHF,TRBJ1-5,TRBV5-1
CASSLRDSPLHF,TRBJ1-6,TRBV28
CAITGTSGDWGQFF,TRBJ2-1,TRBV10-3
CASSLGVLLQGVGTEAFF,TRBJ1-1,TRBV19
CASSLWASGNTIYF,TRBJ1-3,TRBV28
CASTPGTTSSYNEQFF,TRBJ2-1,TRBV7-2
CASSLGPGYGYTF,TRBJ1-2,TRBV12-3/TRBV12-4
CASSSGFSYEQYF,TRBJ2-7,TRBV14
CASSELGGSNQPQHF,TRBJ1-5,TRBV10-2
CASSQGRAPANYGYTF,TRBJ1-2,TRBV5-1
CASSTGGNSPLHF,TRBJ1-6,TRBV6-6
CASSLVGGDGYTF,TRBJ1-2,TRBV11-2
CASRSFGGTDTQYF,TRBJ2-3,TRBV6-5
CASSLSGAPDTQYF,TRBJ2-3,TRBV5-1
CASSQGGGGDIQYF,TRBJ2-4,TRBV5-1
CASQDRNNEKLFF,TRBJ1-4,TRBV12-3/TRBV12-4